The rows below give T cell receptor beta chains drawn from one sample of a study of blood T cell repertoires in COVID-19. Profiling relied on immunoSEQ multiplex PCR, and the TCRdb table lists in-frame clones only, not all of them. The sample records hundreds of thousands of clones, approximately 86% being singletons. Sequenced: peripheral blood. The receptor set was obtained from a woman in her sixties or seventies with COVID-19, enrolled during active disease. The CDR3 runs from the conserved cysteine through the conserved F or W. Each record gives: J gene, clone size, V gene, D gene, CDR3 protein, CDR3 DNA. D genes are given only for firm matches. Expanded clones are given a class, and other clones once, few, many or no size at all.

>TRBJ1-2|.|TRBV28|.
CASSLGQTYGYTF
TGTGCCAGCAGTTTAGGGCAGACCTATGGCTACACCTTC
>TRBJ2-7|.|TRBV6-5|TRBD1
CASSYRTGSSYEQYF
TGTGCCAGCAGTTACCGGACAGGATCCTCCTACGAGCAGTACTTC
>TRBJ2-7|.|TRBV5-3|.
CARPPADEQYF
TGTGCCAGGCCCCCGGCGGACGAGCAGTACTTC
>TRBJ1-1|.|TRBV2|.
CASSGRVNTEAFF
TGTGCCAGCAGTGGCAGGGTGAACACTGAAGCTTTCTTT
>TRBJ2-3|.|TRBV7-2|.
CASSFVPDTQYF
TGTGCCAGCAGCTTCGTTCCAGATACGCAGTATTTT
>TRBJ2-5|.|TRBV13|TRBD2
CASSPTGTSGAQRETQYF
TGTGCCAGCAGCCCTACCGGGACTAGCGGGGCTCAGAGAGAGACCCAGTACTTC
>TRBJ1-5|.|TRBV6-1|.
CASSEQGPNQPQHF
TGTGCCAGCAGTGAACAGGGTCCCAATCAGCCCCAGCATTTT
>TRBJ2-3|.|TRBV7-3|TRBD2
CASSVTLAGSTDTQYF
TGTGCCAGCAGCGTAACCTTAGCGGGGAGCACAGATACGCAGTATTTT
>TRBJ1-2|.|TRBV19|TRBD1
CASSPTGTGGGYTF
TGTGCCAGTAGTCCAACCGGGACAGGGGGCGGCTACACCTTC
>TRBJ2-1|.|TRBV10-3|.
CAISESDLMLGNEQFF
TGTGCCATCAGTGAGTCGGACTTGATGTTGGGCAATGAGCAGTTCTTC
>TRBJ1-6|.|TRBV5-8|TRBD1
CASSLGTGGASYNSPLHF
TGTGCCAGCAGCCTCGGGACAGGGGGCGCCTCCTATAATTCACCCCTCCACTTT
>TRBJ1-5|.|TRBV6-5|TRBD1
CASRTGGQPQHF
TGTGCCAGCCGGACAGGGGGCCAGCCCCAGCATTTT
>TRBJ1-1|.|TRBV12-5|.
CASGMGRTEAFF
TGTGCTAGTGGTATGGGGAGAACTGAAGCTTTCTTT
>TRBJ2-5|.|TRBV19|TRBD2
CASSAPREGQETQYF
TGTGCCAGTAGTGCCCCCCGGGAGGGACAAGAGACCCAGTACTTC
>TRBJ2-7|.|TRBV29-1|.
CSVVPKVTSEQYF
TGCAGCGTAGTCCCTAAAGTTACCTCCGAGCAGTACTTC
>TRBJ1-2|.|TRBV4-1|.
CASSPVGVAYGYTF
TGCGCCAGCAGTCCGGTGGGAGTAGCCTATGGCTACACCTTC
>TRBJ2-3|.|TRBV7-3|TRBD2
CASSSAAFGTSGGPRDTQYF
TGTGCCAGCAGCTCCGCTGCCTTTGGGACTAGCGGGGGGCCGAGAGATACGCAGTATTTT
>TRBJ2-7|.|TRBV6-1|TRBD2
CASSEAGGSYEQYF
TGTGCCAGCAGTGAAGCGGGAGGGTCCTACGAGCAGTACTTC
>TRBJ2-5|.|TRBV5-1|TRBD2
CASSAPGLGSKTQYF
TGCGCCAGCAGCGCCCCGGGACTAGGCAGTAAGACCCAGTACTTC
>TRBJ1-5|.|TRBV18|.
CASSPPNRVEDQPQHF
TGTGCCAGCTCACCACCGAACAGGGTAGAGGATCAGCCCCAGCATTTT
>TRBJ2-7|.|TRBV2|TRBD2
CASNAAGGYEQYF
TGTGCCAGCAATGCAGCGGGGGGCTACGAGCAGTACTTC
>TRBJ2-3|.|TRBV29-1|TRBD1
CSVGQGMGTDTQYF
TGCAGCGTAGGACAGGGGATGGGCACAGATACGCAGTATTTT
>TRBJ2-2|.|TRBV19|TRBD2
CASSFGLAGAGELFF
TGTGCCAGTAGTTTCGGACTAGCGGGGGCCGGGGAGCTGTTTTTT
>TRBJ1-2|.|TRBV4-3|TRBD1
CASSQVAGGNYGYTF
TGCGCCAGCAGCCAAGTTGCAGGGGGAAACTATGGCTACACCTTC
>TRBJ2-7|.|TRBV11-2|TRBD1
CASSPTGGPSYEQYF
TGTGCCAGCAGCCCAACAGGGGGCCCTTCCTACGAGCAGTACTTC
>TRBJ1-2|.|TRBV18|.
CASSPLAGVQVAYGYTF
TGTGCCAGCTCACCCCTCGCGGGGGTGCAGGTGGCCTATGGCTACACCTTC
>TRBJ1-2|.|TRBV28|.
CASRRGTTNYGYTF
TGTGCCAGCAGACGCGGGACGACAAACTATGGCTACACCTTC
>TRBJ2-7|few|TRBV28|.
CASSLAPYEQYF
TGTGCCAGCAGCCTGGCCCCCTACGAGCAGTACTTC
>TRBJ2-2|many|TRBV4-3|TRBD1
CASSLRDRDPGELFF
TGCGCCAGCAGCCTCCGGGACAGGGATCCCGGGGAGCTGTTTTTT
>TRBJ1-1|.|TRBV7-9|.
CASSFPAGVENTEAFF
TGTGCCAGCAGCTTTCCGGCAGGGGTTGAGAACACTGAAGCTTTCTTT
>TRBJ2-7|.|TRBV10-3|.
CAISESTGSGSYEQYF
TGTGCCATCAGTGAGTCGACGGGTAGCGGCTCCTACGAGCAGTACTTC
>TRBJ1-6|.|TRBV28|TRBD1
CASSFQLPGQNNSPLHF
TGTGCCAGCAGTTTCCAGCTCCCGGGACAGAATAATTCACCCCTCCACTTT
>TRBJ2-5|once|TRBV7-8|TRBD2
CASSLIAGGQETQYF
TGTGCCAGCAGCTTAATAGCGGGGGGGCAAGAGACCCAGTACTTC
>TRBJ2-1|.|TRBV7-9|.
CASSSSRGPHNEQFF
TGTGCCAGCAGCTCCTCCAGAGGGCCCCACAATGAGCAGTTCTTC
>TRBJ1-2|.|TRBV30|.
CAWRNSYGYTF
TGTGCCTGGAGAAACAGCTATGGCTACACCTTC
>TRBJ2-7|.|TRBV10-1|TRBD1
CASSESPTGVRIEQYF
TGCGCCAGCAGTGAGTCCCCGACAGGGGTTCGGATCGAGCAGTACTTC
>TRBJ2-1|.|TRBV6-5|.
CASSYSGVGMNEQFF
TGTGCCAGCAGTTACTCAGGGGTTGGGATGAATGAGCAGTTCTTC
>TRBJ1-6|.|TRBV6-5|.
CASMEGFTYNSPLHF
TGTGCCAGCATGGAGGGCTTCACTTATAATTCACCCCTCCACTTT
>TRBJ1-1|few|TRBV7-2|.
CASSPPTGYTEAFF
TGTGCCAGCAGTCCCCCAACAGGGTACACTGAAGCTTTCTTT